One and the same sample provided the 28 T cell receptor beta chains below, sequenced in a study of cytomegalovirus exposure and HLA in healthy donors. A multiplex PCR was run with 60 Vbeta primers and 13 Jbeta primers. Method: immunoSEQ multiplex PCR; TCRdb's copy keeps in-frame clones and lacks some. The sample lists some 150,000 clones; 55% to 75% were seen once. Sample: PBMCs. These receptors were taken from a man between 50 and 59 years old in good health and CMV-seropositive.

This chain uses TRBV11-3 with TRBJ2-1, with a possible D match to TRBD2 (5 bases). Germline V lookup: CDR1 SGHNT, CDR2 YENEEA. V was shortened by 1 base and J by 9 bases, with 16 bases between the two germline ends. This CDR3 region has 15 residues. The CDR3 region has the DNA TGTGCCAGCAGCTTAGCTAGCTTCACTTCTGGTGAGCAGTTCTTC. Translated: CASSLASFTSGEQFF.

This chain uses TRBV7-2 with TRBJ2-5, with 10 bases aligning to TRBD1. Germline assignment: CDR1 SGHTA and CDR2 FQGNSA. The CDR3 runs 15 residues. The trim removed 5 bases at V and 5 bases at J, leaving 8 bases unmatched. The chain's CDR3 is CASSRSGTGAETQYF. CDR3 sequence (DNA): TGTGCCAGCAGCCGTTCCGGGACAGGGGCTGAGACCCAGTACTTC.

The genes are TRBV5-6 and TRBJ1-1, with 7 bases matching TRBD1. V dropped 1 base and J dropped 1; count of bases not matched to a gene: 7. This CDR3 spans 16 amino acids. CDR1 and CDR2 (germline): SGHDT, YYEEEE. The CDR3 nucleotides read TGTGCCAGCAGCTTGCTAGGGGGCAGGACGAACACTGAAGCTTTCTTT. Amino acids: CASSLLGGRTNTEAFF.

This clone was recorded once. J is TRBJ1-2 and V is TRBV7-9; D might be TRBD1 (6 bases). V was cut by 11 bases and J by 4 bases, with 14 bases left in between. This CDR3 has 12 amino acids. Germline CDR1 SEHNR, CDR2 FQNEAQ (reference sequence). In DNA, the CDR3 is TGTGCCGTTTCCACAGGGAGCTATGGCTACACCTTC. Protein product: CAVSTGSYGYTF.

The chain uses TRBV9 and TRBJ2-4; the D gene is possibly TRBD2 (6 bases). Germline V gene data show CDR1 as SGDLS and CDR2 as YYNGEE. The length of the CDR3 is 15 residues. The V gene lost 7 bases and the J gene lost 3 bases, with 17 bases spanning the gap. The CDR3 spells CASGEGGTLKNIQYF. As DNA, the CDR3 is TGTGCCAGCGGTGAGGGCGGGACCCTCAAAAACATTCAGTACTTC.

The chain couples TRBV14 to TRBJ1-6; a weak D match, TRBD1 (6 bases). The CDR3 loop spans 13 amino acids. Germline values: CDR1 SGHDN, CDR2 FVKESK. With 4 bases removed from V and 5 bases from J, the gap between germline ends came to 6 bases. The CDR3 loop reads CASSRTDNSPLHF. The CDR3 DNA is TGTGCCAGCAGCCGGACAGATAATTCACCCCTCCACTTT.

This clone was found a few times. This specimen includes other DNA sequences encoding the same CDR3. The V call is TRBV6-1, the J call TRBJ2-3; 14 bases match TRBD2. This CDR3 spans 15 amino acids. Looked up from germline, CDR1 is MNHNS and CDR2 is SASEGT. V lost 4 bases, J lost 4 bases, and 1 base stayed unmatched. CDR3 bases: TGTGCCAGCAGTGGACTAGCGGGGGGGCCAGATACGCAGTATTTT. Its protein product is CASSGLAGGPDTQYF.

This clone has a handful of counts. The genes are TRBV6-5 and TRBJ2-7; 7 bases match TRBD2. Germline CDR1 and CDR2: MNHEY and SVGAGI. V gave up 5 bases and J gave up 2 bases; unmatched junction bases: 9. The CDR3 totals 15 residues. In DNA, the CDR3 is TGTGCCAGCAGTCTCTCGCCGGGGGGTACCTACGAGCAGTACTTC. This codes for CASSLSPGGTYEQYF.

CDR3 sequence: CASSFWRASMNTEAFF. CDR3 DNA sequence: TGTGCCAGCAGTTTCTGGCGGGCTAGCATGAACACTGAAGCTTTCTTT. J is TRBJ1-1 and V is TRBV5-5; D is uncertain. The CDR3 has 16 amino acids. Per germline, CDR1 SGHKS and CDR2 YYEKEE (reference sequence). Trimming left V 5 bases short and J 0 bases short, with 17 bases between.

The chain uses TRBV5-5 and TRBJ1-1, with a weak D call TRBD1 (6 bases). The CDR3 extends over 15 amino acids. V dropped 3 bases and J dropped 5 bases, with 17 bases sitting between them. The germline gives CDR1 SGHKS, CDR2 YYEKEE (reference sequence). CDR3 sequence reads: CASSSGTGSWTEAFF. CDR3 DNA: TGTGCCAGCAGCTCGGGCACAGGGAGTTGGACTGAAGCTTTCTTT.

The chain links TRBV4-3 to TRBJ1-2; 9 bases map to TRBD1. CDR1 is LGHNA, CDR2 YSLEER, per germline. The CDR3 extends over 14 amino acids. The J segment lost 8 bases and the V segment lost 0 bases, leaving 4 bases of the junction unmatched. This CDR3 reads CASSQEGTGKGYTF. The CDR3 coding sequence is TGCGCCAGCAGCCAAGAAGGGACAGGGAAGGGCTACACCTTC.

The gene calls are TRBV2 and TRBJ2-2; 7 bases are a match to TRBD1. The CDR3 has 14 residues. Looked up from germline, CDR1 is SNHLY and CDR2 is FYNNEI. The V and J ends lost 6 bases and 6 bases, in that order; junction bases with no gene match: 7. The CDR3 protein is CASSGDSSAGELFF. The CDR3 DNA reads as TGTGCCAGCAGCGGGGACAGCAGCGCCGGGGAGCTGTTTTTT.

Here the CDR3 DNA reads TGTGCCAGCAGTTTAAGGACAGGGCCGAACACTGAAGCTTTCTTT. Protein sequence: CASSLRTGPNTEAFF. The chain is built from TRBV6-1 and TRBJ1-1; 8 bases map to TRBD1. After removal of 5 bases from V and 1 base from J, the junction contained 6 bases not matched to a gene. The CDR3 has 15 amino acids. Looked up from germline, CDR1 is MNHNS and CDR2 is SASEGT.

The chain carries TRBV2 and TRBJ2-5; tentative D call: TRBD1 (5 bases). This CDR3 is built from 15 residues. V lost 0 bases to trimming and J lost 12 bases, with 20 bases between them. CDR1 and CDR2 (germline): SNHLY, FYNNEI. CDR3 in amino acids: CASSEAFTPQGGEYF. The CDR3 region has the DNA TGTGCCAGCAGTGAAGCGTTTACACCCCAGGGTGGCGAGTACTTC. The full variable domain, completed using reference TRBV2 and TRBJ2-5, is EPEVTQTPSHQVTQMGQEVILRCVPISNHLYFYWYRQILGQKVEFLVSFYNNEISEKSEIFDDQFSVERPDGSNFTLKIRSTKLEDSAMYFCASSEAFTPQGGEYFGPGTRLLVL.

J is TRBJ1-5 and V is TRBV5-8, with D unclear. V lost 2 bases and J lost 2, with 11 bases in between. The germline V gene has CDR1 SGHTS and CDR2 YDEGEE. The CDR3 extends over 15 amino acids. The CDR3 nucleotides read TGTGCCAGCAGCTTCGGAGTAGTCGGCAATCAGCCCCAGCATTTT. Translated, it gives CASSFGVVGNQPQHF.

This clone was counted only a few times. The chain links TRBV11-2 to TRBJ2-7, with TRBD1 identical over 8 bases. In germline, CDR1 is SGHAT, CDR2 FQNNGV. CDR3 length: 14 residues. The junction had 1 base not matched to a gene; V was cut back by 1 base and J by 2 bases. Written as DNA, the CDR3 is TGTGCCAGCAGCTTAGTGGGACAGGCCTACGAGCAGTACTTC. Translating gives CASSLVGQAYEQYF.

J is TRBJ2-2 and V is TRBV9; 9 bases fit TRBD2. The CDR3 runs to 16 residues. Germline assignment: CDR1 SGDLS and CDR2 YYNGEE. V trimming: 4 bases; J trimming: 4 bases; junction bases outside the gene matches: 8. CDR3 sequence (DNA): TGTGCCAGCAGCTTAAGGGAGCGGGAGGCCACCGGGGAGCTGTTTTTT. It yields the protein CASSLREREATGELFF.

This chain uses TRBV6-1 with TRBJ2-7; tentative D call: TRBD2 (6 bases). Deletions cut 1 base from V and 6 bases from J, with 13 bases between. The CDR3 loop spans 14 amino acids. Germline V gives CDR1 MNHNS, CDR2 SASEGT. This CDR3 is CASSEVGGVREQYF. The CDR3 bases are TGTGCCAGCAGTGAAGTTGGAGGGGTTCGCGAGCAGTACTTC.

The chain couples TRBV11-3 to TRBJ2-7, with 8 bases matching TRBD1. The CDR3 has 14 residues. The ends lost 3 bases at V and 2 bases at J; junction bases unmatched: 3. CDR1 is SGHNT, CDR2 YENEEA, per germline. Written as DNA, the CDR3 is TGTGCCAGCAGCTTTCAGGACAGGGCCTACGAGCAGTACTTC. Translating it yields CASSFQDRAYEQYF. The whole variable domain, filled in from reference TRBV11-3 and TRBJ2-7, reads EAGVVQSPRYKIIEKKQPVAFWCNPISGHNTLYWYLQNLGQGPELLIRYENEEAVDDSQLPKDRFSAERLKGVDSTLKIQPAELGDSAVYLCASSFQDRAYEQYFGPGTRLTVT.

This chain uses TRBV29-1 with TRBJ1-2; no clear D. This CDR3 has 13 residues. Germline lookup yields CDR1 SQVTM and CDR2 ANQGSEA. The V end was cut by 6 bases, the J end by 3 bases, with 14 bases between. The CDR3 loop is CSVAPPGYYGYTF. In DNA, the CDR3 is TGCAGCGTCGCGCCCCCGGGGTACTATGGCTACACCTTC. Full variable domain (outside the CDR3, taken from reference TRBV29-1 and TRBJ1-2): SAVISQKPSRDICQRGTSLTIQCQVDSQVTMMFWYRQQPGQSLTLIATANQGSEATYESGFVIDKFPISRPNLTFSTLTVSNMSPEDSSIYLCSVAPPGYYGYTFGSGTRLTVV.

The J gene is TRBJ2-7, the V gene TRBV27; TRBD1 is a possible D gene (6 bases). This CDR3 has 12 amino acids. V lost 5 bases and J lost 1, with 6 bases in between. The germline gives CDR1 MNHEY, CDR2 SMNVEV (reference sequence). The CDR3 DNA is TGTGCCAGCAGTGACAGGTCCTACGAGCAGTACTTC. Its protein is CASSDRSYEQYF.

The chain uses TRBV11-2 and TRBJ1-3; D remains ambiguous. Trimming left V 2 bases short and J 0 bases short, with 5 bases between. CDR3 length: 14 amino acids. CDR1 is SGHAT and CDR2 is FQNNGV in the germline V gene. The CDR3 nucleotides read TGTGCCAGCAGCTTACACAGCTCTGGAAACACCATATATTTT. It specifies CASSLHSSGNTIYF.

J is TRBJ1-5 and V is TRBV18; TRBD1 might be the D (5 bases). The CDR3 runs to 14 residues. Germline CDR1 is KGHSH and CDR2 is LQKENI. The V and J ends lost 2 bases and 3 bases respectively, with 8 bases between them. This CDR3 is CASSPKQVNQPQHF. CDR3 DNA: TGTGCCAGCTCACCAAAACAGGTCAATCAGCCCCAGCATTTT.

This clone has just a few counts. The same CDR3 can be traced to other DNA sequences in this sample. The chain combines TRBV28 with TRBJ1-3, with TRBD1 as a possible D gene (6 bases). Germline CDR1 is MDHEN and CDR2 is SYDVKM. This CDR3 comprises 15 residues. V gave up 7 bases and J gave up 0 bases, with 13 bases separating them. The DNA for the CDR3 is TGTGCCAGCACCATTGGACAGAGCTCTGGAAACACCATATATTTT. Its protein product is CASTIGQSSGNTIYF.

The chain couples TRBV18 to TRBJ2-3; no definite D call. The germline gives CDR1 KGHSH, CDR2 LQKENI. CDR3 length equals 16 residues. Trimming left V 3 bases short and J 0 bases short, with 13 bases between. CDR3 in amino acids: CASSPGRIDSTDTQYF. The CDR3 DNA sequence: TGTGCCAGCTCACCGGGCAGAATCGATAGCACAGATACGCAGTATTTT.

This chain links TRBV14 with TRBJ2-3; TRBD2 matches at 7 bases. V shed 0 bases and J 5 bases; nucleotides not matched to a gene: 11. This CDR3 is built from 17 residues. Germline values: CDR1 SGHDN, CDR2 FVKESK. CDR3 DNA sequence: TGTGCCAGCAGCCAAGATCGACGAGCGGGACTGGGAGATACGCAGTATTTT. Its protein is CASSQDRRAGLGDTQYF.

The chain employs TRBV5-4 and TRBJ1-1; D may be TRBD1 (6 bases). Trimming shortened V by 2 bases and J by 1 base, and 9 bases separated the two germline ends. Per the germline V gene, CDR1 is SGHNT and CDR2 is YYREEE (reference sequence). The CDR3 extends over 14 amino acids. CDR3: CASSFAGANTEAFF. The CDR3 region has the DNA TGTGCCAGCAGCTTCGCAGGGGCGAACACTGAAGCTTTCTTT.

The chain employs TRBV6-5 and TRBJ2-6, with D perhaps matching TRBD2 (5 bases). Germline V gives CDR1 MNHEY, CDR2 SVGAGI. CDR3 size: 16 residues. V lost 2 bases and J 1 base, leaving 9 bases between the germline ends. The CDR3 DNA reads as TGTGCCAGCAGTTACACGGGGTGGTCTGGGGCCAACGTCCTGACTTTC. Translated, it gives CASSYTGWSGANVLTF.